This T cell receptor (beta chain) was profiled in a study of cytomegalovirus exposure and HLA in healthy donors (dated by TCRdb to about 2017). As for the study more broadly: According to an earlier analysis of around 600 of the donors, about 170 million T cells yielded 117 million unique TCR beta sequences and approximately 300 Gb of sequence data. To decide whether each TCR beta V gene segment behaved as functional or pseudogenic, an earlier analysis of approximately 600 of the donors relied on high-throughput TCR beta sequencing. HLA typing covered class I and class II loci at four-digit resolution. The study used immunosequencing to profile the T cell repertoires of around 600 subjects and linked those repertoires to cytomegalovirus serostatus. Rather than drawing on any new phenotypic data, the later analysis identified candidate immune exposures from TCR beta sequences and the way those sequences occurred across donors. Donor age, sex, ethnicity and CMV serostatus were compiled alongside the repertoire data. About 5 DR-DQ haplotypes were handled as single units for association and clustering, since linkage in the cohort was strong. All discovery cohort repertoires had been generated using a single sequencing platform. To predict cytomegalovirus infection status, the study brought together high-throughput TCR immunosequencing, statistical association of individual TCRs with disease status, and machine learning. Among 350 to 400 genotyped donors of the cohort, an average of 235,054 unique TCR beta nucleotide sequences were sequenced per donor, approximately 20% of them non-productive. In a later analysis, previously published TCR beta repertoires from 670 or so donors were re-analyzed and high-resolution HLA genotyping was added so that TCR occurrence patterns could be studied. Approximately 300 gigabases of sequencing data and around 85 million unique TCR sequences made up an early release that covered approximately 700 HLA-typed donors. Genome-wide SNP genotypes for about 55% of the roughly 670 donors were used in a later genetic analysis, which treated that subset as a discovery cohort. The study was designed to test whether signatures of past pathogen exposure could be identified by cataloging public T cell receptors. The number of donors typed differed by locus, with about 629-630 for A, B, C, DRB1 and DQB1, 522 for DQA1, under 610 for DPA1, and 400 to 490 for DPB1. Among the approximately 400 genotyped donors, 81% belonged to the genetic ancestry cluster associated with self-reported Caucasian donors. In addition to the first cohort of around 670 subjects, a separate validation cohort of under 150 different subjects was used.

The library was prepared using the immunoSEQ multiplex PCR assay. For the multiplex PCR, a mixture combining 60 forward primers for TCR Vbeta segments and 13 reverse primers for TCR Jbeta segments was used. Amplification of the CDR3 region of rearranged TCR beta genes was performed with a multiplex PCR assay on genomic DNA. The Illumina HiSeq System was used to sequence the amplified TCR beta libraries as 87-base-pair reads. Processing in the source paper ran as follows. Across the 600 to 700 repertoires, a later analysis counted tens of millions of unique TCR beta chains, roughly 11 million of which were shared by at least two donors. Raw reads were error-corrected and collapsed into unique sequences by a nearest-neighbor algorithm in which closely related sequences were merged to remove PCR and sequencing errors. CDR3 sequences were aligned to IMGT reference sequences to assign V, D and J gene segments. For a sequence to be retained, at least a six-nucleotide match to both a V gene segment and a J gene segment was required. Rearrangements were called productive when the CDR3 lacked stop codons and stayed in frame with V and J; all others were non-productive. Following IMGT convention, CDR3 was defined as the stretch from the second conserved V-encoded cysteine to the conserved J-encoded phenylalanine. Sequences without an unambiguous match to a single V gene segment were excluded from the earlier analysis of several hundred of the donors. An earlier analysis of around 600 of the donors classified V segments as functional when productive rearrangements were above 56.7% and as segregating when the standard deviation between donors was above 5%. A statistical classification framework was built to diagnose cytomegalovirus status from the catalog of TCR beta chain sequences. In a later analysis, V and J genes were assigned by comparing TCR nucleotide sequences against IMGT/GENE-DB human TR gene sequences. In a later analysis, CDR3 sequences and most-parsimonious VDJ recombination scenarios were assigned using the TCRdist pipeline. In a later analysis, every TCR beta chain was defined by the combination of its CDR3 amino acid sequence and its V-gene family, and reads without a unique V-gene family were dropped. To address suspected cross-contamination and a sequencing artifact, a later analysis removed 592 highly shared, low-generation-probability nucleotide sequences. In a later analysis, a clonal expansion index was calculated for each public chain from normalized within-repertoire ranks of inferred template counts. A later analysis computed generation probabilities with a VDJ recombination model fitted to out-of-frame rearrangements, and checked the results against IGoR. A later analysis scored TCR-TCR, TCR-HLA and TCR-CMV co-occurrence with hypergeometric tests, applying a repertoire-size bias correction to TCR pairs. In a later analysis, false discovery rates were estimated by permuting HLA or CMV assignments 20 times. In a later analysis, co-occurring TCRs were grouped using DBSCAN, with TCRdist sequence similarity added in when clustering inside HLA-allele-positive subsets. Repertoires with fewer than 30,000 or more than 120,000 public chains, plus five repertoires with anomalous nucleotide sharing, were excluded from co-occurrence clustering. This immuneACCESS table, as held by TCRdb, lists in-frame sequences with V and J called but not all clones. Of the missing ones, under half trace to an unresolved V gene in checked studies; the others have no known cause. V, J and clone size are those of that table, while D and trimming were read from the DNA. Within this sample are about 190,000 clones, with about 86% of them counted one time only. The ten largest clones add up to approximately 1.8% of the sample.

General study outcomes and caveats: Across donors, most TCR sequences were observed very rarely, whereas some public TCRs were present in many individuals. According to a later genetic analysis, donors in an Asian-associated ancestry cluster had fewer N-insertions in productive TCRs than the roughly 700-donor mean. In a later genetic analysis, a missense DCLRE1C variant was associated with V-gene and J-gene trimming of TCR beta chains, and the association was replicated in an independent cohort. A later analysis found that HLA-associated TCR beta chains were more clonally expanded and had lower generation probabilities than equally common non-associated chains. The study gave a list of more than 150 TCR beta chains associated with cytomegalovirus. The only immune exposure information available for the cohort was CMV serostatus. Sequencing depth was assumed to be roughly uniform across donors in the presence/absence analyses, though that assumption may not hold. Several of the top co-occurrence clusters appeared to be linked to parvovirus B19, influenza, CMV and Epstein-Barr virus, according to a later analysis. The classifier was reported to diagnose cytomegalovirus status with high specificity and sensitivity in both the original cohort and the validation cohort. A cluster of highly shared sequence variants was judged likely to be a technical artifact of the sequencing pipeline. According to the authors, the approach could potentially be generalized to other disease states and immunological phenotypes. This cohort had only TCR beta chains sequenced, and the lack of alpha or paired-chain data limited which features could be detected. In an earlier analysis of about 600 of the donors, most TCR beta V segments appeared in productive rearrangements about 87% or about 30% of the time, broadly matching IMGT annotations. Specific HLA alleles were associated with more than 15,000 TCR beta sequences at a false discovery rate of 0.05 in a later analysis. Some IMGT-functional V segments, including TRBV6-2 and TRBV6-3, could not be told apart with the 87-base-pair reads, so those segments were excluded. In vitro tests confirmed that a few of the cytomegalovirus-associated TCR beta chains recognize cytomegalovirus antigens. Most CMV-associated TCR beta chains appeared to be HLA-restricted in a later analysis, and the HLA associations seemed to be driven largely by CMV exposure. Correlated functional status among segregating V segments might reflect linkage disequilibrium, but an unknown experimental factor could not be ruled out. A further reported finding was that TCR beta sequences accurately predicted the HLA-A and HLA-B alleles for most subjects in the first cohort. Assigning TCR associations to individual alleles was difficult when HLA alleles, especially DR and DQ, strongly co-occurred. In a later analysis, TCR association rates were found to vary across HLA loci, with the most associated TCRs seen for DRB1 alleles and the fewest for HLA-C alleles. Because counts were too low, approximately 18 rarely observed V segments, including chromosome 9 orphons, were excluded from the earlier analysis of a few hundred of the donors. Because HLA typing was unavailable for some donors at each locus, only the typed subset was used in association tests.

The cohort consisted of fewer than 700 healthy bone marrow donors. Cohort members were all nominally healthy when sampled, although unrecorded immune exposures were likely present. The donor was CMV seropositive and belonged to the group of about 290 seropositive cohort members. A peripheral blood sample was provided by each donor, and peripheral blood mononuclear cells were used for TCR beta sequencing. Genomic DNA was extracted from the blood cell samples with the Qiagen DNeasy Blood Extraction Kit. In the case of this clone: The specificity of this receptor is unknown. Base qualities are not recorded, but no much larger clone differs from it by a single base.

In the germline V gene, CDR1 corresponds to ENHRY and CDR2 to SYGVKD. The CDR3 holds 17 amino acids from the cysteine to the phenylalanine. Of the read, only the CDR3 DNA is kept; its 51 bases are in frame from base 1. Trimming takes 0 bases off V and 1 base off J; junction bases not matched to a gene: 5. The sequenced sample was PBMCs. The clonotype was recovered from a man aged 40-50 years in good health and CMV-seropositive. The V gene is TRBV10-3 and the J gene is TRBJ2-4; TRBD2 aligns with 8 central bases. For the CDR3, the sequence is CAISESSGIGAKNIQYF. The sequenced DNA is TGTGCCATCAGTGAGTCTAGCGGGATCGGGGCCAAAAACATTCAGTACTTC.